This TCR beta chain stems from a study of T cell responses to AZD1222 COVID-19 vaccine. Only in-frame clones appear in the TCRdb table, and some are missing; sequencing was by immunoSEQ multiplex PCR. In the table there are roughly 120,000 clones, around 85% of which are singletons. The receptor's source is an adult in good health. The source material was peripheral blood, sampled on day 0 of AZD1222 vaccination.

In nucleotides, the CDR3 is TGCGCCAGCAGTGAGATTCGACAGGTCCAGCCCCAGCATTTT. The encoded protein is CASSEIRQVQPQHF. The V and J genes are TRBV10-1 and TRBJ1-5; weak D call: TRBD1 (6 bases). With 2 bases removed from V and 7 bases from J, the gap between germline ends came to 12 bases. Germline CDR1 WNHNN, CDR2 SYGVQD (reference sequence). The CDR3 is 14 residues long.